These 28 T cell receptor beta chains originate from one sample sequenced in a study of blood T cell repertoires in COVID-19. Measured with immunoSEQ multiplex PCR; TCRdb has only the in-frame clones, and not every one. The sample gives 96,000 or so clones, about four fifths of which show up once; 4.5% to 5.5% is in the top ten. The sample comprised peripheral blood. All receptors come from a man older than 75 with COVID-19, enrolled during active disease.

J is TRBJ1-2 and V is TRBV5-4; D gene unclear. V was pared by 2 bases and J by 8 bases, with 13 bases between. CDR3 size: 13 residues. Germline CDR1 is SGHNT and CDR2 is YYREEE (reference sequence). CDR3 sequence (DNA): TGTGCCAGCAGCTTTCCGAGGGTGGGGGGCTACACCTTC. Translated: CASSFPRVGGYTF.

This chain joins TRBV27 and TRBJ2-3, with D uncertain. The CDR3 loop spans 14 amino acids. Per germline, CDR1 MNHEY and CDR2 SMNVEV (reference sequence). Deletions cut 2 bases from V and 4 bases from J, with 10 bases between. The CDR3 loop is CASSLRNGADTQYF. CDR3 sequence (DNA): TGTGCCAGCAGTTTAAGGAATGGAGCAGATACGCAGTATTTT.

This clone was seen a single time. The CDR3 nucleotides read TGCGCCAGCAGCTTGGAAGGGAGACAAGAGACCCAGTACTTC. It translates to CASSLEGRQETQYF. The chain couples TRBV5-1 to TRBJ2-5; weak D call: TRBD2 (5 bases). The CDR3 loop spans 14 amino acids. The germline gives CDR1 SGHRS, CDR2 YFSETQ. The germline V and J ends were trimmed by 0 bases and 2 bases, with 8 bases remaining between them.

This rearrangement joins TRBV6-5 to TRBJ2-7, with 8 bases fitting TRBD2. J was trimmed by 3 bases and V by 2 bases; bases with no gene match: 9. This CDR3 has 16 amino acids. Germline CDR1 is MNHEY and CDR2 is SVGAGI. This chain's CDR3 is CASSYRSAGVVYEQYF. The CDR3 coding sequence is TGTGCCAGCAGTTACCGTTCAGCGGGAGTGGTCTACGAGCAGTACTTC.

V gene TRBV7-2 combines with J gene TRBJ2-7, with D possibly being TRBD1 (5 bases). Trimming pared 5 bases from V and 1 base from J, leaving 9 bases between. The length of the CDR3 is 13 residues. CDR1 and CDR2 from the germline V gene are SGHTA and FQGNSA. The CDR3 is CASSDRRSYEQYF. In DNA form, the CDR3 reads TGTGCCAGCAGCGACAGACGTTCCTACGAGCAGTACTTC.

The chain has TRBV11-2 and TRBJ2-2; D is ambiguous. The CDR3 covers 15 residues. The germline gives CDR1 SGHAT, CDR2 FQNNGV. V gave up 2 bases and J gave up 4 bases, with 11 bases separating them. CDR3 in amino acids: CASSLSFSTTGELFF. The CDR3 region has the DNA TGTGCCAGCAGCTTATCGTTTAGCACCACCGGGGAGCTGTTTTTT.

The chain links TRBV6-1 to TRBJ2-5; a possible D gene is TRBD2 (6 bases). V gave up 3 bases and J gave up 1 base, with 15 bases separating them. CDR3 size: 16 residues. CDR1 and CDR2 from the germline V gene are MNHNS and SASEGT. The CDR3 loop reads CASSDARRGVQETQYF. In DNA, the CDR3 is TGTGCCAGCAGTGACGCCCGTCGCGGGGTCCAAGAGACCCAGTACTTC.

The chain has TRBV19 and TRBJ1-2; D perhaps matches TRBD1 (6 bases). With 2 bases removed from V and 4 bases from J, the gap between germline ends came to 17 bases. The CDR3 is made up of 16 amino acids. Germline CDR1 LNHDA, CDR2 SQIVND (reference sequence). The CDR3 bases are TGTGCCAGTAGTATACGGCAGGGGCTATCACCCTATGGCTACACCTTC. Its translation: CASSIRQGLSPYGYTF.

This sequence joins TRBV5-6 and TRBJ2-1; TRBD2 agrees at 8 bases. The CDR3 runs to 19 residues. Trimming removed 0 bases from V and 9 bases from J; junction bases left unmatched: 20. Per germline, CDR1 SGHDT and CDR2 YYEEEE. CDR3: CASSLGREGVAKQPGEQFF. The CDR3 DNA reads as TGTGCCAGCAGCTTGGGACGGGAGGGCGTGGCCAAACAGCCAGGTGAGCAGTTCTTC.

The chain couples TRBV28 to TRBJ1-5; D unresolved. The CDR3 has 14 amino acids. Germline CDR1 MDHEN, CDR2 SYDVKM. Trimming shortened V by 3 bases and J by 4 bases, and 10 bases separated the two germline ends. The CDR3 here is CASSFPLGNQPQHF. The CDR3 DNA reads TGTGCCAGCAGTTTCCCCCTCGGGAATCAGCCCCAGCATTTT.

The rearrangement joins TRBV18 to TRBJ2-7, with D possibly being TRBD2 (6 bases). The CDR3 is made up of 15 amino acids. Deletions cut 6 bases from V and 5 bases from J, with 20 bases between. CDR1 is KGHSH and CDR2 is LQKENI in the germline V gene. CDR3 in amino acids: CASSEGLEAPDEQYF. The CDR3, as DNA: TGTGCCAGCTCGGAGGGGCTCGAAGCTCCTGACGAGCAGTACTTC.

The chain has TRBV6-5 and TRBJ2-3; TRBD2 matches at 12 bases. The ends lost 2 bases at V and 4 bases at J; junction bases unmatched: 4. The germline V gene encodes CDR1 MNHEY and CDR2 SVGAGI. The CDR3 contains 16 residues. This CDR3 reads CASSYASGGASDTQYF. Written as DNA, the CDR3 is TGTGCCAGCAGTTACGCTAGCGGGGGGGCATCAGATACGCAGTATTTT.

This clone was seen only once. V gene TRBV9 combines with J gene TRBJ2-7, with TRBD2 matching 9 bases. The germline gives CDR1 SGDLS, CDR2 YYNGEE. CDR3 length: 15 amino acids. V shed 3 bases, J shed 5 bases, and the junction held 9 bases outside the gene matches. CDR3 DNA: TGTGCCAGCAGCGCCCGACTAGCGGCCCGGAACGAGCAGTACTTC. Translating gives CASSARLAARNEQYF.

This chain connects TRBV20-1 to TRBJ2-7; possibly TRBD2 for D (5 bases). The CDR3 consists of 11 residues. Germline assignment: CDR1 DFQATT and CDR2 SNEGSKA (reference sequence). V lost 1 base, J lost 6 bases, and 7 bases lay in between. Here the CDR3 DNA reads TGCAGTGCTAGAGCGGGATCCGAGCAGTACTTC. This translates into CSARAGSEQYF.

The chain couples TRBV27 to TRBJ1-2, with 10 bases matching TRBD1. Trimming removed 2 bases from V and 8 bases from J; junction bases left unmatched: 5. This CDR3 has 14 residues. Germline V lookup: CDR1 MNHEY, CDR2 SMNVEV (reference sequence). CDR3 DNA sequence: TGTGCCAGCAGTTTAGGGGGACAGGGGACGGGCTACACCTTC. It translates to CASSLGGQGTGYTF.

The genes are TRBV6-5 and TRBJ1-6; D gene unclear. From germline, CDR1 is MNHEY and CDR2 SVGAGI. The CDR3 totals 12 residues. V shed 2 bases and J shed 16 bases, with 12 bases lying between them. The CDR3 here is CASSYDEGRLHF. In DNA form, the CDR3 reads TGTGCCAGCAGTTACGACGAGGGTCGACTCCACTTT.

The gene calls are TRBV11-2 and TRBJ2-3, with D unclear. Germline values: CDR1 SGHAT, CDR2 FQNNGV. The CDR3 consists of 13 residues. The V end was cut by 5 bases, the J end by 5 bases, with 11 bases between. The CDR3 here is CASSPTVGDTQYF. CDR3 DNA sequence: TGTGCCAGCAGCCCCACCGTCGGAGATACGCAGTATTTT.

The V gene is TRBV19, the J gene TRBJ1-5; the match to TRBD1 covers 7 bases. V lost 7 bases and J lost 4; bases outside the gene matches: 13. The V gene's germline CDR1 is LNHDA and CDR2 SQIVND (reference sequence). The CDR3 has 16 residues. CDR3 sequence reads: CASISLGTAANQPQHF. The CDR3 coding sequence is TGTGCCAGTATTTCACTCGGGACAGCCGCTAATCAGCCCCAGCATTTT.

A few counts support this clone. This rearrangement joins TRBV28 to TRBJ2-7; 9 positions match TRBD1. The germline V gene encodes CDR1 MDHEN and CDR2 SYDVKM. The junction had 8 bases not matched to a gene; V was cut back by 4 bases and J by 7 bases. The CDR3 runs to 14 residues. The CDR3 is CASSSTGGRMEQYF. As DNA, the CDR3 is TGTGCCAGCAGTTCGACAGGGGGGCGGATGGAGCAGTACTTC.

The V call is TRBV5-8, the J call TRBJ1-5, with TRBD1 as a possible D gene (6 bases). The germline CDR1 and CDR2 sequences are SGHTS and YDEGEE. This CDR3 spans 17 amino acids. Trimming shortened V by 0 bases and J by 0 bases, and 13 bases separated the two germline ends. The CDR3 loop is CASSLGGGAHSNQPQHF. In nucleotides, the CDR3 is TGTGCCAGCAGCTTGGGCGGGGGGGCTCATAGCAATCAGCCCCAGCATTTT.

This clone has a handful of counts. This chain links TRBV11-1 with TRBJ2-1, with 13 bases that match TRBD2. Losses at the gene ends were 1 base for V and 9 bases for J; bases not matched to a gene: 6. Per germline, CDR1 SGHAT and CDR2 FQDESV (reference sequence). The CDR3 spans 16 residues. The CDR3 bases are TGTGCCAGCAGCTTAGAGGGACTAGCGGGATTCGGTGAGCAGTTCTTC. Residues: CASSLEGLAGFGEQFF.

This chain links TRBV19 with TRBJ2-5; 8 bases are shared with TRBD1. From germline, CDR1 is LNHDA and CDR2 SQIVND (reference sequence). Trimming removed 4 bases from V and 4 bases from J; junction bases left unmatched: 5. The CDR3 sequence is 14 residues long. The CDR3 sequence: CASSTPGGLETQYF. CDR3 in DNA: TGTGCCAGTAGTACGCCAGGGGGCTTAGAGACCCAGTACTTC. Full variable domain (missing parts from reference TRBV19 and TRBJ2-5): DGGITQSPKYLFRKEGQNVTLSCEQNLNHDAMYWYRQDPGQGLRLIYYSQIVNDFQKGDIAEGYSVSREKKESFPLTVTSAQKNPTAFYLCASSTPGGLETQYFGPGTRLLVL.

This chain connects TRBV7-2 to TRBJ1-6; 7 bases map to TRBD1. The CDR3 length is 14 residues. Germline CDR1 reads SGHTA; CDR2 reads FQGNSA. J was trimmed by 7 bases and V by 6 bases; bases with no gene match: 6. CDR3 in DNA: TGTGCCAGCAGGGACAGGCGGGGAAATTCACCCCTCCACTTT. This codes for CASRDRRGNSPLHF. The complete variable domain, with remaining parts taken from reference TRBV7-2 and TRBJ1-6, reads GAGVSQSPSNKVTEKGKDVELRCDPISGHTALYWYRQSLGQGLEFLIYFQGNSAPDKSGLPSDRFSAERTGGSVSTLTIQRTQQEDSAVYLCASRDRRGNSPLHFGNGTRLTVT.

The chain uses TRBV18 and TRBJ2-7; 8 bases are a match to TRBD1. This CDR3 is 15 amino acids long. In germline, CDR1 is KGHSH, CDR2 LQKENI. V was pared by 1 base and J by 1 base, with 3 bases of the junction left unmatched. The CDR3 region is CASSPRQGQSYEQYF. CDR3 nucleotides: TGTGCCAGCTCACCACGACAGGGGCAATCCTACGAGCAGTACTTC.

This clone was seen only a few times. The rearrangement links TRBV6-5 to TRBJ2-1; perhaps TRBD2 as D (6 bases). CDR3 size: 15 residues. The germline CDR1 and CDR2 sequences are MNHEY and SVGAGI. The V and J ends lost 5 bases and 5 bases respectively, with 16 bases between them. CDR3 loop: CASSSSGTFNNEQFF. For the CDR3, the DNA is TGTGCCAGCAGTAGTAGCGGAACTTTTAACAATGAGCAGTTCTTC.

This rearrangement joins TRBV28 to TRBJ1-2, with D possibly TRBD1 on 6 matching bases. V was trimmed by 6 bases and J by 4 bases, leaving 15 bases between them. Looked up from germline, CDR1 is MDHEN and CDR2 is SYDVKM. This CDR3 is built from 14 residues. CDR3 amino acids: CASSRPTGSYGYTF. The CDR3 nucleotides are TGTGCCAGCAGCCGTCCGACAGGATCCTATGGCTACACCTTC.

The chain couples TRBV7-6 to TRBJ2-5; weak D call: TRBD1 (5 bases). Deletions cut 5 bases from V and 5 bases from J, with 18 bases between. The CDR3 covers 15 residues. Germline assignment: CDR1 SGHVS and CDR2 FNYEAQ. CDR3 residues: CASSQGGWGAETQYF. In DNA, the CDR3 is TGTGCCAGCAGCCAGGGCGGCTGGGGCGCGGAGACCCAGTACTTC.

The chain uses TRBV27 and TRBJ2-7; 10 nucleotides align to TRBD1. Germline V gene data show CDR1 as MNHEY and CDR2 as SMNVEV (reference sequence). The ends lost 2 bases at V and 6 bases at J; junction bases unmatched: 13. The CDR3 runs 17 residues. CDR3 region: CASSLVGGGQGLPEQYF. Written as DNA, the CDR3 is TGTGCCAGCAGTTTAGTTGGGGGGGGACAGGGGCTTCCCGAGCAGTACTTC.